This TCR beta chain was retrieved from a study of metastatic and nonmetastatic thyroid tumors. Study background: Repertoires from blood and tumor or nodule tissue of malignant and benign thyroid patients were compared. Study-level findings and limits: A significant increase in TCR beta diversity was reportedly seen in malignant thyroid tumors relative to benign nodules, in blood and tumor.

Patients had received no treatment of any kind before thyroid surgery. This clone has a count of ten or more. The antigen is not known. The V and J ends lost 4 bases and 4 bases respectively, with 13 bases between them. This CDR3 contains 13 residues. CDR1 and CDR2 (germline): GTSNPN, SVGIG (reference sequence). Authors' analysis steps: Across clinicopathological groups, CDR3 differences served as the basis for building a distant-metastasis classifier for papillary thyroid cancer. From the PCR reads, TCRdb re-called clones with MiXCR. None of the V and J calls come from the authors' own analysis; TCRdb made them. The data contain 20,000 to 25,000 clones, approximately 12% of them singletons.

Input material: blood. The chain links TRBV30 to TRBJ2-5; D is unresolved. This sequence originates from a male donor with papillary thyroid cancer or a benign thyroid nodule (not recorded which). Some clones in this sample may be carry-over from other donors' samples. This CDR3 is CAWNTTCSETQYF. The CDR3 DNA is TGTGCCTGGAATACAACCTGTTCAGAGACCCAGTACTTC.